These T cell receptor beta chains were read from a single sample in a study of blood T cell repertoires in COVID-19. TCRdb's copy holds only in-frame clones and misses some; the assay was immunoSEQ multiplex PCR. The sample has fewer than 250,000 clones, 80% to 90% seen once; the top ten hold approximately 2.9%. The source material was peripheral blood. The receptors here all came from a man aged 45-65 years with active or convalescent COVID-19. Each CDR3 is given without its conserved first and last residue.

11	TRBV10-1	TRBJ2-7	ASSEGLSYEQY
11	TRBV6-1	TRBJ2-7	TASRGDSYEQY
12	TRBV7-2	TRBJ1-2	ASSFLTGTDGYT
11	TRBV18	TRBJ1-6	ASSPGGDSPLH
17	TRBV6-2/TRBV6-3	TRBJ1-5	ASSYSSTGGNVGNQPQH
10	TRBV19	TRBJ1-2	ASSGGTYGYT
11	TRBV5-1	TRBJ2-5	ASSLSGEETQY
13	TRBV6-5	TRBJ1-2	ASSVRGDRYYGYT
12	TRBV2	TRBJ2-7	ASDPGDRDYEQY
12	TRBV5-5	TRBJ2-3	ASSFRTGVDTQY